This TCR beta chain came from a study of patients and donors after allogeneic stem cell transplantation. TCRdb ran MiXCR on the RT-PCR reads and lists one entry per CDR3 protein. The sample shows around 200,000 distinct CDR3 sequences, around 40% of them seen only once. Germline CDR1 and CDR2: MNHNS and SASEGT. V dropped 4 bases and J dropped 7 bases, with 14 bases sitting between them. This CDR3 comprises 14 residues. The receptor was derived from a human donor who was either an allogeneic HSCT recipient or a stem cell or donor lymphocyte infusion donor (not recorded which). It is not recorded whose cells these are; they may come from a transplant donor. Sequencing was carried out using blood, either unsorted or a sorted T cell fraction (not recorded which). The chain is built from TRBV6-1 and TRBJ2-1; D gene uncertain. This CDR3 is CASSATHSRNEQFF. CDR3 bases: TGTGCCAGCAGTGCGACTCACAGTAGGAATGAGCAGTTCTTC.